The 27 T cell receptor beta chains below come from one sample, sequenced in a study of T cells in Graves' hyperthyroidism and ophthalmopathy. Researchers took RNA transcripts and amplified the TCR beta CDR3 regions from them. RT-PCR in the first round (using the HTBI primer set) targeted the TCR CDR3. TCRdb ran MiXCR on the multiplex PCR reads and lists one entry per CDR3 protein. The table has hundreds of thousands of distinct CDR3 sequences, 12% to 15% seen once. The sequenced sample was blood. The receptor set was obtained from a woman between 35 and 50 years old with Graves' ophthalmopathy.

This clonotype was picked up many times. This sequence joins TRBV30 and TRBJ2-1; D gene uncertain. This CDR3 is 11 amino acids long. Germline V gives CDR1 GTSNPN, CDR2 SVGIG (reference sequence). Trimming removed 5 bases at V and 3 bases at J, with 5 bases between. In DNA form, the CDR3 reads TGTGCCTGGGCCGGCTACAATGAGCAGTTCTTC. The encoded protein is CAWAGYNEQFF.

This clonotype was counted many times. This chain joins TRBV6-6 and TRBJ2-1; D is ambiguous. The CDR3 sequence is 15 residues long. With 0 bases removed from V and 6 bases from J, the gap between germline ends came to 12 bases. Germline V lookup: CDR1 MNHNY, CDR2 SVGAGI (reference sequence). The CDR3 DNA follows: TGTGCCAGCAGTTACTCCATAAGGGCTAGCAATGAGCAGTTCTTC. Its translation is CASSYSIRASNEQFF.

This clonotype was counted at least ten times. The genes are TRBV6-1 and TRBJ2-7, with 10 bases that match TRBD1. The ends lost 8 bases at V and 2 bases at J; junction bases unmatched: 3. The CDR3 extends over 13 amino acids. Germline-derived CDR1 and CDR2 are MNHNS and SASEGT. Here the CDR3 DNA reads TGTGCCAGCGGGGGGACAGGGGCCTACGAGCAGTACTTC. This encodes CASGGTGAYEQYF.

This clonotype was recorded at least ten times. The gene calls are TRBV27 and TRBJ2-7; D possibly corresponds to TRBD1 (5 bases). Germline CDR1 reads MNHEY; CDR2 reads SMNVEV (reference sequence). The V gene lost 3 bases and the J gene lost 5 bases, with 11 bases spanning the gap. The CDR3 extends over 13 amino acids. The CDR3 nucleotides are TGTGCCAGCAGTTTCTCCCGACAGAACGAGCAGTACTTC. Residues: CASSFSRQNEQYF.

This clonotype was seen more than once but under ten times. The J gene is TRBJ2-7, the V gene TRBV27, with 9 nucleotides matching TRBD2. V dropped 5 bases and J dropped 2; count of bases not matched to a gene: 7. CDR1 and CDR2 from the germline V gene are MNHEY and SMNVEV (reference sequence). This CDR3 is 15 amino acids long. The CDR3 DNA reads TGTGCCAGCAGTCCCCGACTAGCGGAGACCTACGAGCAGTACTTC. It yields the protein CASSPRLAETYEQYF.

This clonotype was detected ten times or more. This chain links TRBV12-3 or TRBV12-4 with TRBJ1-1; 7 positions match TRBD1. The CDR3 loop spans 14 amino acids. The V and J ends lost 5 bases and 5 bases, in that order; junction bases with no gene match: 8. The CDR3 protein is CASSPERGRTEAFF. The CDR3, as DNA: TGTGCCAGCAGTCCGGAAAGGGGGCGGACTGAAGCTTTCTTT.

This clonotype has only a few counts. This chain connects TRBV19 to TRBJ1-4, with D hard to call. This CDR3 spans 13 amino acids. Germline V CDR1 and CDR2: LNHDA, SQIVND (reference sequence). The ends were cut back, 3 bases at V and 5 bases at J, with 7 bases in the middle. The CDR3 is CASSIVLNEKLFF. CDR3 DNA: TGTGCCAGTAGTATCGTTTTGAATGAAAAACTGTTTTTT. Combining the CDR3 with reference TRBV19 and TRBJ1-4 gives the whole variable domain DGGITQSPKYLFRKEGQNVTLSCEQNLNHDAMYWYRQDPGQGLRLIYYSQIVNDFQKGDIAEGYSVSREKKESFPLTVTSAQKNPTAFYLCASSIVLNEKLFFGSGTQLSVL.

This clonotype turned up a few times. The chain has TRBV4-1 and TRBJ2-5; D remains unclear. Germline assignment: CDR1 MGHRA and CDR2 YSYEKL. V shed 1 base and J shed 2 bases, with 11 bases lying between them. The CDR3 has 15 amino acids. In nucleotides, the CDR3 is TGCGCCAGCAGCCAAGTCCCAGGTTCGCAAGAGACCCAGTACTTC. Translated, it gives CASSQVPGSQETQYF.

Of note for this clonotype: A much larger clonotype is one base distant, so this may be a read error. The V call is TRBV10-2, the J call TRBJ1-6, with TRBD1 matching over 8 bases. The V gene's germline CDR1 is WSHSY and CDR2 SAAADI. CDR3 size: 15 residues. Trimming removed 7 bases from V and 6 bases from J; junction bases left unmatched: 8. CDR3: CASKGRGRSNSPLHF. The DNA for the CDR3 is TGCGCCAGCAAGGGCAGGGGGCGAAGTAATTCACCCCTCCACTTT.

The chain uses TRBV12-3 or TRBV12-4 and TRBJ2-4; possibly TRBD1 for D (6 bases). V gave up 7 bases and J gave up 4 bases, with 17 bases separating them. The CDR3 extends over 15 amino acids. The CDR3 reads CASTIGGGGKNIQYF. The CDR3 nucleotides read TGTGCCAGCACCATAGGGGGTGGCGGGAAAAACATTCAGTACTTC.

This clonotype showed up just a few times. The chain joins TRBV29-1 to TRBJ2-6; 8 bases map to TRBD1. CDR1 SQVTM and CDR2 ANQGSEA come from the germline V gene. After removal of 6 bases from V and 2 bases from J, the junction contained 6 bases not matched to a gene. This CDR3 has 15 residues. Written as DNA, the CDR3 is TGCAGCGTAAGAACAGGGGGACCTGGGGCCAACGTCCTGACTTTC. Its translation is CSVRTGGPGANVLTF.

The sample holds many counts of this clonotype. The chain is built from TRBV7-2 and TRBJ1-2, with D hard to call. The CDR3 is made up of 15 amino acids. CDR1 and CDR2 (germline): SGHTA, FQGNSA. The germline V and J ends were trimmed by 5 bases and 4 bases, with 17 bases remaining between them. CDR3 in DNA: TGTGCCAGCAGCCCCCCGGGGAGGTCTGGCTATGGCTACACCTTC. Translation: CASSPPGRSGYGYTF. Full variable domain (outside the CDR3, taken from reference TRBV7-2 and TRBJ1-2): GAGVSQSPSNKVTEKGKDVELRCDPISGHTALYWYRQSLGQGLEFLIYFQGNSAPDKSGLPSDRFSAERTGGSVSTLTIQRTQQEDSAVYLCASSPPGRSGYGYTFGSGTRLTVV.

This clonotype has at least ten counts. The chain links TRBV7-9 to TRBJ1-1; D unclear. This CDR3 spans 15 amino acids. From germline, CDR1 is SEHNR and CDR2 FQNEAQ (reference sequence). V lost 1 base to trimming and J lost 1 base, with 10 bases between them. DNA of the CDR3: TGTGCCAGCAGCTTAGATTGGAGCGGGAACACTGAAGCTTTCTTT. This encodes CASSLDWSGNTEAFF.

The V and J genes are TRBV5-4 and TRBJ2-7; D is unresolved. The CDR3 length is 12 residues. The V gene lost 0 bases and the J gene lost 6 bases, with 7 bases spanning the gap. The V gene's germline CDR1 is SGHNT and CDR2 YYREEE (reference sequence). CDR3 residues: CASSLGESEQYF. CDR3 DNA sequence: TGTGCCAGCAGCTTGGGGGAAAGCGAGCAGTACTTC.

This clonotype was detected ten times or more. V is TRBV20-1 and J is TRBJ2-1; TRBD1 matches at 8 bases. The germline gives CDR1 DFQATT, CDR2 SNEGSKA (reference sequence). V dropped 2 bases and J dropped 7; count of bases not matched to a gene: 7. The CDR3 sequence is 14 residues long. The CDR3 sequence: CSARRAGGGNEQFF. CDR3 nucleotides: TGCAGTGCTAGAAGGGCAGGGGGCGGAAATGAGCAGTTCTTC.

This clonotype occurred many times. The CDR3 coding sequence is TGTGCCAGCACAGGGGCGCGAGGGGACATTCAGTACTTC. Protein: CASTGARGDIQYF. The rearrangement uses TRBV11-3 and TRBJ2-4; D may be TRBD1 (6 bases). Per the germline V gene, CDR1 is SGHNT and CDR2 is YENEEA. With 7 bases removed from V and 8 bases from J, the gap between germline ends came to 15 bases. The CDR3 is made up of 13 amino acids.

This clonotype came up many times. CDR3 in DNA: TGTGCCAGCAGTTTAGGGACAGGAGGTGGTCAGCCCCAGCATTTT. Its protein is CASSLGTGGGQPQHF. The chain couples TRBV27 to TRBJ1-5; 8 bases agree with TRBD1. There are 15 residues in the CDR3. The germline V gene has CDR1 MNHEY and CDR2 SMNVEV (reference sequence). The ends lost 2 bases at V and 6 bases at J; junction bases unmatched: 6.

Many counts were recorded for this clonotype. This chain connects TRBV2 to TRBJ1-2; no reliable D call. The ends were cut back, 6 bases at V and 4 bases at J, with 15 bases in the middle. The germline gives CDR1 SNHLY, CDR2 FYNNEI. The CDR3 runs to 14 residues. The CDR3 spells CASSETRTGYGYTF. The CDR3 DNA reads as TGTGCCAGCAGCGAAACCCGGACGGGCTATGGCTACACCTTC. The full variable domain, rest sourced from reference TRBV2 and TRBJ1-2, is EPEVTQTPSHQVTQMGQEVILRCVPISNHLYFYWYRQILGQKVEFLVSFYNNEISEKSEIFDDQFSVERPDGSNFTLKIRSTKLEDSAMYFCASSETRTGYGYTFGSGTRLTVV.

The chain has TRBV25-1 and TRBJ2-1; TRBD2 matches at 7 bases. J was trimmed by 7 bases and V by 9 bases; bases with no gene match: 6. The germline gives CDR1 MGHDK, CDR2 SYGVNS. The CDR3 has 12 residues. CDR3 sequence: CASVGLVNEQFF. In DNA, the CDR3 is TGTGCCAGTGTTGGACTAGTAAATGAGCAGTTCTTC.

The table lists this clonotype with many counts. The chain couples TRBV20-1 to TRBJ2-4; D possibly corresponds to TRBD1 (5 bases). Trimming left V 3 bases short and J 6 bases short, with 15 bases between. Germline V lookup: CDR1 DFQATT, CDR2 SNEGSKA (reference sequence). The CDR3 spans 14 residues. CDR3 amino acids: CSASQGRFLNIQYF. The CDR3 nucleotides read TGCAGTGCTAGCCAGGGCAGATTCCTAAACATTCAGTACTTC.

The V call is TRBV25-1, the J call TRBJ1-4; no reliable D call. This CDR3 has 15 amino acids. Germline V gives CDR1 MGHDK, CDR2 SYGVNS. V dropped 1 base and J dropped 4 bases, with 10 bases sitting between them. The CDR3 loop reads CASSEWLGFNEKLFF. In DNA, the CDR3 is TGTGCCAGCAGTGAATGGCTGGGTTTTAATGAAAAACTGTTTTTT.

This clonotype was counted many times. V gene TRBV6-1 combines with J gene TRBJ1-1; 8 nucleotides agree with TRBD1. Germline CDR1 MNHNS, CDR2 SASEGT. Losses at the gene ends were 0 bases for V and 9 bases for J; bases not matched to a gene: 9. This CDR3 is built from 15 residues. CDR3 in amino acids: CASSEALLRQGKAFF. For the CDR3, the DNA is TGTGCCAGCAGTGAAGCGCTTCTTAGACAGGGGAAAGCTTTCTTT.

This clonotype was observed many times. The rearrangement joins TRBV28 to TRBJ2-7; TRBD2 might be the D (5 bases). This CDR3 comprises 14 residues. From germline, CDR1 is MDHEN and CDR2 SYDVKM. The V end was cut by 6 bases, the J end by 3 bases, with 15 bases between. CDR3 sequence: CASSHSLGSYEQYF. The CDR3 DNA reads as TGTGCCAGCAGCCACAGTTTGGGGAGCTACGAGCAGTACTTC.

The V and J genes are TRBV11-2 and TRBJ2-2; the match to TRBD1 covers 7 bases. J was trimmed by 4 bases and V by 7 bases; bases with no gene match: 9. Germline V gene data show CDR1 as SGHAT and CDR2 as FQNNGV. The CDR3 length is 15 residues. CDR3: CASTRTGAITGELFF. Here the CDR3 DNA reads TGTGCCAGCACGCGGACAGGAGCCATCACCGGGGAGCTGTTTTTT.

This clonotype was counted at least ten times. The chain couples TRBV10-2 to TRBJ2-3; D is uncertain. The germline V gene encodes CDR1 WSHSY and CDR2 SAAADI. Trimming removed 3 bases from V and 4 bases from J, with 11 bases in between. The CDR3 is 14 amino acids. CDR3 region: CASSDPASSDTQYF. The CDR3 bases are TGCGCCAGCAGTGACCCAGCGAGTTCAGATACGCAGTATTTT.

This clonotype was observed at least ten times. This sequence joins TRBV6-1 and TRBJ1-2; 7 nucleotides align to TRBD1. V lost 5 bases to trimming and J lost 4 bases; unmatched junction nucleotides: 1. The CDR3 contains 12 residues. Germline V CDR1 and CDR2: MNHNS, SASEGT. The CDR3 sequence is CASSRDSYGYTF. The CDR3 region has the DNA TGTGCCAGCAGTCGGGACAGCTATGGCTACACCTTC.

This clonotype occurred many times. The gene calls are TRBV28 and TRBJ2-5; a weak D match, TRBD1 (7 bases). The CDR3 sequence is 14 residues long. Trimming cost V 6 bases and J 5 bases, with 16 bases left between them. CDR1 MDHEN and CDR2 SYDVKM come from the germline V gene. CDR3 sequence reads: CASRETGAGETQYF. As DNA, the CDR3 is TGTGCCAGCAGGGAAACAGGGGCGGGGGAGACCCAGTACTTC.